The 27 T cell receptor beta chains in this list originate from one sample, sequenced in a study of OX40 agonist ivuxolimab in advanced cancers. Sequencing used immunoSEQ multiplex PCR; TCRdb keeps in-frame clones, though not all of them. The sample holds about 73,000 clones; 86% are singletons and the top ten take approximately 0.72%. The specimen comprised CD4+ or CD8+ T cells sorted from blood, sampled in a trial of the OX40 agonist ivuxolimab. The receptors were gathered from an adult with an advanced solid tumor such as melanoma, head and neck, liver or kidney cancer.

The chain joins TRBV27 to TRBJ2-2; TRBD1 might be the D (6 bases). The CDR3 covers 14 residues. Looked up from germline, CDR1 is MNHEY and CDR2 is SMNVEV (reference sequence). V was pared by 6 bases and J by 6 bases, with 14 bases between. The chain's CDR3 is CASRVQGRAGELFF. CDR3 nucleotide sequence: TGTGCCAGCAGAGTACAGGGTAGGGCCGGGGAGCTGTTTTTT.

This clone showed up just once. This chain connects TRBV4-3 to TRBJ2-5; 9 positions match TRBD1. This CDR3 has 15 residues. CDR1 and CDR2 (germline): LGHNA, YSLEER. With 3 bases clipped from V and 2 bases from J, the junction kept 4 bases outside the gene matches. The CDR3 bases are TGCGCCAGCAGCCATGGGACAGGGTTTCAAGAGACCCAGTACTTC. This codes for CASSHGTGFQETQYF.

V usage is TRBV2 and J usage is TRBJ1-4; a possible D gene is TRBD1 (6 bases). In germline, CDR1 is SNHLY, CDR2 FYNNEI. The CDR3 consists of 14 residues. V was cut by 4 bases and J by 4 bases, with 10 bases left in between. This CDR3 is CASSGGGVNEKLFF. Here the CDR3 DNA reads TGTGCCAGCAGTGGAGGGGGGGTTAATGAAAAACTGTTTTTT.

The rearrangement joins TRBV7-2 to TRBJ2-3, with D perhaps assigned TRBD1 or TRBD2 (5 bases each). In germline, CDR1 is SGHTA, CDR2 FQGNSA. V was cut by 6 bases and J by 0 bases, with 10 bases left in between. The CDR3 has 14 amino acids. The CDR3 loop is CASSRGYSTDTQYF. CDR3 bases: TGTGCCAGCAGTCGGGGCTACAGCACAGATACGCAGTATTTT.

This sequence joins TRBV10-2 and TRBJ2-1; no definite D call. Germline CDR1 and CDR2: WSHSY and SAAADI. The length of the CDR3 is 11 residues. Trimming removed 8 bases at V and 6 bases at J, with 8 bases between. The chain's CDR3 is CASRVGNEQFF. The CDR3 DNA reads TGCGCCAGCCGGGTGGGCAATGAGCAGTTCTTC.

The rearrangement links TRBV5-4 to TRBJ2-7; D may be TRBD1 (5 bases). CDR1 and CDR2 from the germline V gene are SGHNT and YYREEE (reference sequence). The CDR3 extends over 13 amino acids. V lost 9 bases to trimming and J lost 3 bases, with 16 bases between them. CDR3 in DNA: TGTGCCACCGCGAATCCAGGGAACTACGAGCAGTACTTC. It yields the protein CATANPGNYEQYF.

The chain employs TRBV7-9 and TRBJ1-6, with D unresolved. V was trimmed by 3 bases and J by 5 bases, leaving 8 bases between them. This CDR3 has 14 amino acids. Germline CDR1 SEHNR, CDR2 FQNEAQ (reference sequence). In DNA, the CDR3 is TGTGCCAGCAGCTTTGTACTTGATAATTCACCCCTCCACTTT. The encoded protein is CASSFVLDNSPLHF.

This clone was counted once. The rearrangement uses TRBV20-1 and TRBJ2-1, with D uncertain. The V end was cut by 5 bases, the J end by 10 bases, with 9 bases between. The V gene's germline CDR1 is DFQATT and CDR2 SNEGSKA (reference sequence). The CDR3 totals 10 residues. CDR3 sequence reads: CSAWVREQFF. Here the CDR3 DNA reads TGCAGTGCTTGGGTTCGAGAGCAGTTCTTC.

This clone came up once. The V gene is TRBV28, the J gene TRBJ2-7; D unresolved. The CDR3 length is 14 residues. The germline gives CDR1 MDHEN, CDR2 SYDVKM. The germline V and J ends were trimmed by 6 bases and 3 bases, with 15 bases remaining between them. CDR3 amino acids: CASSQIGVDYEQYF. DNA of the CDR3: TGTGCCAGCAGCCAGATTGGGGTGGACTACGAGCAGTACTTC.

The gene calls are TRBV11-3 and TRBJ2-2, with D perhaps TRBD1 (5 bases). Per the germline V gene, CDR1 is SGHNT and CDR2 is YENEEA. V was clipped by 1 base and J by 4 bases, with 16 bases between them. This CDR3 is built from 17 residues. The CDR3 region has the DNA TGTGCCAGCAGCTTAGTCGGTGGGCAGGGATCCACCGGGGAGCTGTTTTTT. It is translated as CASSLVGGQGSTGELFF.

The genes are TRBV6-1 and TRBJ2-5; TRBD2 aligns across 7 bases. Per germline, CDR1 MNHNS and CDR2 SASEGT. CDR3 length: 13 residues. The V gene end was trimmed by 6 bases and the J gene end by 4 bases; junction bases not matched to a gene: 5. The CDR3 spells CASRGGPVETQYF. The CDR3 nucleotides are TGTGCCAGCAGGGGAGGGCCGGTAGAGACCCAGTACTTC.

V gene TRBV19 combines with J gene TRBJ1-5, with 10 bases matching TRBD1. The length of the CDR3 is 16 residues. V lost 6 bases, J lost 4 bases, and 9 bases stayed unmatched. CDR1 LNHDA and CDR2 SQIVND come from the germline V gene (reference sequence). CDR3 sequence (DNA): TGTGCCAGTAGCGACAGGGGGCGAGTATGGAATCAGCCCCAGCATTTT. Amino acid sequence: CASSDRGRVWNQPQHF.

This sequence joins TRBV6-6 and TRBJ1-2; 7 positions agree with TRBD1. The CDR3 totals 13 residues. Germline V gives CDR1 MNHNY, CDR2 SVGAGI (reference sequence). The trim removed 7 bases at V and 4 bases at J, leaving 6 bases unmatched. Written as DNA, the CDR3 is TGTGCCAGCACTCAAGACAGGGCCTATGGCTACACCTTC. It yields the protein CASTQDRAYGYTF.

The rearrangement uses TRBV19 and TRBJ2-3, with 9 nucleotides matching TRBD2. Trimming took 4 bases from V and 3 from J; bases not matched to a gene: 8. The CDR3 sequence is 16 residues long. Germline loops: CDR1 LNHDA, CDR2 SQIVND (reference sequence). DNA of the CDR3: TGTGCCAGTAGTACTGCCGCCCTAGCGGGGACAGATACGCAGTATTTT. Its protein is CASSTAALAGTDTQYF. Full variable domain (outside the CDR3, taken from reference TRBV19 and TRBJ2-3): DGGITQSPKYLFRKEGQNVTLSCEQNLNHDAMYWYRQDPGQGLRLIYYSQIVNDFQKGDIAEGYSVSREKKESFPLTVTSAQKNPTAFYLCASSTAALAGTDTQYFGPGTRLTVL.

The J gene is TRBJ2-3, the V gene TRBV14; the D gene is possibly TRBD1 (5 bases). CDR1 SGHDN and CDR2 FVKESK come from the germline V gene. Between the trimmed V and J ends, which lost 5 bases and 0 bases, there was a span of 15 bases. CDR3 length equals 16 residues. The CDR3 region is CASSALQVTSTDTQYF. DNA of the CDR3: TGTGCCAGCAGCGCATTACAGGTTACTAGCACAGATACGCAGTATTTT.

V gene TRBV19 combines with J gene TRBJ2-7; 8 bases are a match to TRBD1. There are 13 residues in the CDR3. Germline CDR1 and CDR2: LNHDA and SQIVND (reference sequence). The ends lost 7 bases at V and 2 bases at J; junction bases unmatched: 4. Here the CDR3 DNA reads TGTGCCAGTAAACAGGGGGGCCCCTACGAGCAGTACTTC. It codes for CASKQGGPYEQYF.

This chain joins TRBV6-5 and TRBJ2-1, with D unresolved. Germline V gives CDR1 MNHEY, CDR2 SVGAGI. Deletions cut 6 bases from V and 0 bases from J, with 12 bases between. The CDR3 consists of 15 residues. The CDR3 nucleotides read TGTGCCAGCAGCTTGGCACTATACTCCTACAATGAGCAGTTCTTC. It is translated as CASSLALYSYNEQFF.

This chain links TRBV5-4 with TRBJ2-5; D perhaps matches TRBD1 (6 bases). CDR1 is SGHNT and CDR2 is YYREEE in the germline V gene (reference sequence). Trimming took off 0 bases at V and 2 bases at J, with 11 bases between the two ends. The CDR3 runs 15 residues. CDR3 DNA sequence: TGTGCCAGCAGCTTGGCCGGCAGGGGACAAGAGACCCAGTACTTC. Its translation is CASSLAGRGQETQYF.

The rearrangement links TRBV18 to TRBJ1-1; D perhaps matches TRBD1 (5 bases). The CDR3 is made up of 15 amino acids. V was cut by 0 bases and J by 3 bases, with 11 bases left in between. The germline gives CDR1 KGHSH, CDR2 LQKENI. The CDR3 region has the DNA TGTGCCAGCTCACCACCGAGGGGCCTGGACACTGAAGCTTTCTTT. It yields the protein CASSPPRGLDTEAFF.

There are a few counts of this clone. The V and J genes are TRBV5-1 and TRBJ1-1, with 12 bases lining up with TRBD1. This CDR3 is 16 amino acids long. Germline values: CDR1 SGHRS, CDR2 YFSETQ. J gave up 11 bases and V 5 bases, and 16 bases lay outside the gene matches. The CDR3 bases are TGCGCCAGCAGACGAGTAGAGGGACAGGGGGCGTTAGGGGCTTTCTTT. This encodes CASRRVEGQGALGAFF.

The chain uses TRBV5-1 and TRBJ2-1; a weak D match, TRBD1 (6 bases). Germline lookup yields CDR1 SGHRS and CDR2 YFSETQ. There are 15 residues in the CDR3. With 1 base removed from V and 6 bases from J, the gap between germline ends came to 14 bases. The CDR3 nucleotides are TGCGCCAGCAGCTTGTTGAGGGGGTCCCTCAATGAGCAGTTCTTC. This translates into CASSLLRGSLNEQFF.

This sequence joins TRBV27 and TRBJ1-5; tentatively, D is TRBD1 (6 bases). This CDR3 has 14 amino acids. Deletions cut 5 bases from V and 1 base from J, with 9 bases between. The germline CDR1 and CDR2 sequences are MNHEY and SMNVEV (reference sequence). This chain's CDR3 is CASSTGRSNQPQHF. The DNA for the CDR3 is TGTGCCAGCAGTACAGGGAGAAGCAATCAGCCCCAGCATTTT.

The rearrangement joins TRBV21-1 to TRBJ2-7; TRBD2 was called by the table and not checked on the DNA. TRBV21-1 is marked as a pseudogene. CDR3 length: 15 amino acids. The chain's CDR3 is CASSKHGMITYEQYF. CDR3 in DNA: TGTGCCAGCAGCAAACACGGGATGATAACCTACGAGCAGTACTTC.

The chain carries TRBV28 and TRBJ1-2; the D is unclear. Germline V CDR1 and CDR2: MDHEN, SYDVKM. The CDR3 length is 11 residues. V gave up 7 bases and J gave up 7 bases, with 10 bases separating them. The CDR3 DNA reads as TGTGCCAGCATGTCCCGATTTGGCTACACCTTC. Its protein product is CASMSRFGYTF.

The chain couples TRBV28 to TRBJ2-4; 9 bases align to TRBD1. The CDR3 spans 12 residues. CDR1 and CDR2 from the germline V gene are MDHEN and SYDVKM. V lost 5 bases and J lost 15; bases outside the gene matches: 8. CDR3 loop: CASSRQGDPSYF. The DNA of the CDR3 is TGTGCCAGCAGTAGACAGGGGGACCCCTCGTACTTC.

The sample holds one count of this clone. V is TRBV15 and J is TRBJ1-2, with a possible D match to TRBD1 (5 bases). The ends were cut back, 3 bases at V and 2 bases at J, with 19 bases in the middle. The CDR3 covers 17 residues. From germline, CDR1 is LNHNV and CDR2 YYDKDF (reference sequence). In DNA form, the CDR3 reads TGTGCCACCAGCAGTGGACGGGACTCCTTTATGAACTATGGCTACACCTTC. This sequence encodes CATSSGRDSFMNYGYTF.

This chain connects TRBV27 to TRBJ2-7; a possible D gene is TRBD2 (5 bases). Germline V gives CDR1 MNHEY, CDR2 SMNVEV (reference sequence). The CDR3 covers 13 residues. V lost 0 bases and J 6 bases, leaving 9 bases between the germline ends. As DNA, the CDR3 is TGTGCCAGCAGTTTATCAGTAGGGAGCGAGCAGTACTTC. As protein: CASSLSVGSEQYF.